The 7 T cell receptor beta chains given below trace back to one sample, sequenced in a study of response to subunit inactivated influenza vaccine. Via MiXCR, TCRdb re-called the RT-PCR reads, giving one row per CDR3 protein. This table has roughly 460,000 distinct CDR3 sequences, roughly 9.8% appearing once. This material consisted of PBMCs from blood, taken 45 days after vaccination. These receptors came from a man between 45 and 60 years old who received an inactivated influenza vaccine.

This clonotype occurred a few times. V and J are TRBV20-1 and TRBJ2-7, with TRBD2 identical over 10 bases. Germline CDR1 reads DFQATT; CDR2 reads SNEGSKA (reference sequence). The CDR3 contains 15 residues. The ends lost 3 bases at V and 2 bases at J; junction bases unmatched: 7. The CDR3 region is CSASSGTSVAYEQYF. The CDR3 bases are TGCAGTGCTAGCTCCGGGACTAGCGTAGCCTACGAGCAGTACTTC.

This clonotype was found many times. V gene TRBV7-2 combines with J gene TRBJ2-1, with TRBD2 identical over 7 bases. The germline V gene encodes CDR1 SGHTA and CDR2 FQGNSA. Losses at the gene ends were 1 base for V and 0 bases for J; bases not matched to a gene: 3. CDR3 length: 16 amino acids. The CDR3 region is CASSLVGLDSYNEQFF. The CDR3 region has the DNA TGTGCCAGCAGCTTAGTAGGACTAGACTCCTACAATGAGCAGTTCTTC.

In this sample, this clonotype turned up many times. V is TRBV5-6 and J is TRBJ1-1; 8 nucleotides line up with TRBD1. Germline loops: CDR1 SGHDT, CDR2 YYEEEE. The CDR3 extends over 14 amino acids. V trimming: 4 bases; J trimming: 2 bases; junction bases outside the gene matches: 4. CDR3 sequence: CASSRDRKNTEAFF. In nucleotides, the CDR3 is TGTGCCAGCAGCCGGGACAGGAAAAACACTGAAGCTTTCTTT.

The chain couples TRBV20-1 to TRBJ2-7, with D perhaps matching TRBD2 (5 bases). Germline CDR1 reads DFQATT; CDR2 reads SNEGSKA (reference sequence). The CDR3 length is 14 residues. The V end was cut by 5 bases, the J end by 0 bases, with 14 bases between. CDR3 sequence (DNA): TGCAGTGCTGGGAGCGGCAGAAGCTCCTACGAGCAGTACTTC. It yields the protein CSAGSGRSSYEQYF.

This clonotype appeared many times. V is TRBV12-3 or TRBV12-4 and J is TRBJ2-5; tentative D call: TRBD2 (7 bases). This CDR3 contains 13 residues. The V gene lost 7 bases and the J gene lost 9 bases, with 18 bases spanning the gap. CDR3 amino acids: CASTPGGPGPQYF. CDR3 in DNA: TGTGCCAGCACCCCGGGGGGCCCAGGCCCCCAGTACTTC.

The chain links TRBV20-1 to TRBJ2-5; 14 nucleotides align to TRBD2. There are 16 residues in the CDR3. V lost 6 bases, J lost 1 base, and 7 bases stayed unmatched. Germline V gives CDR1 DFQATT, CDR2 SNEGSKA (reference sequence). CDR3 residues: CSAYGTSGGSQETQYF. Here the CDR3 DNA reads TGCAGTGCATACGGGACTAGCGGGGGATCCCAAGAGACCCAGTACTTC.

The chain links TRBV3-1 to TRBJ1-6, with 9 nucleotides matching TRBD1. The CDR3 has 16 residues. V was clipped by 6 bases and J by 4 bases; unmatched bases: 7. The germline V gene has CDR1 LGHDT and CDR2 YNNKEL (reference sequence). This chain's CDR3 is CASRRTGDAYNSPLHF. In DNA form, the CDR3 reads TGTGCCAGCAGGCGGACAGGGGATGCGTATAATTCACCCCTCCACTTT. Combining the CDR3 with reference TRBV3-1 and TRBJ1-6 gives the whole variable domain DTAVSQTPKYLVTQMGNDKSIKCEQNLGHDTMYWYKQDSKKFLKIMFSYNNKELIINETVPNRFSPKSPDKAHLNLHINSLELGDSAVYFCASRRTGDAYNSPLHFGNGTRLTVT.